Listed here are 5 T cell receptor beta chains from one sample, sequenced in a study of blood T cell repertoires in COVID-19. The repertoire was sequenced with immunoSEQ multiplex PCR; TCRdb's copy has only in-frame clones and lacks some. Of approximately 130,000 clones listed, 70% to 80% are singletons. Material: peripheral blood. These receptors all come from a human donor in a cohort sampled during active COVID-19.

The V call is TRBV2, the J call TRBJ2-7; 7 bases align to TRBD2. The germline V gene encodes CDR1 SNHLY and CDR2 FYNNEI. The CDR3 consists of 13 residues. V trimming: 4 bases; J trimming: 6 bases; junction bases outside the gene matches: 6. This CDR3 is CASSGLAEGEQYF. In DNA form, the CDR3 reads TGTGCCAGCAGTGGACTAGCAGAGGGCGAGCAGTACTTC.

J is TRBJ1-4 and V is TRBV7-9, with 7 bases lining up with TRBD1. The CDR3 consists of 17 residues. Germline V gives CDR1 SEHNR, CDR2 FQNEAQ (reference sequence). V was clipped by 1 base and J by 1 base; unmatched bases: 6. The chain's CDR3 is CASSLGRTGRTNEKLFF. The CDR3 region has the DNA TGTGCCAGCAGCTTAGGCCGGACAGGACGAACTAATGAAAAACTGTTTTTT.

The chain couples TRBV5-4 to TRBJ2-7; 8 bases match TRBD1. The CDR3 contains 14 residues. The germline CDR1 and CDR2 sequences are SGHNT and YYREEE (reference sequence). After removal of 9 bases from V and 4 bases from J, the junction contained 12 bases not matched to a gene. In DNA form, the CDR3 reads TGTGCCACGGAGGCAGGGGGCGTATCGTACGAGCAGTACTTC. Translating it yields CATEAGGVSYEQYF.

V is TRBV19 and J is TRBJ1-4; 7 bases line up with TRBD1. The CDR3 has 13 residues. The V segment lost 7 bases and the J segment 5 bases; nucleotides outside the gene matches: 4. The germline gives CDR1 LNHDA, CDR2 SQIVND (reference sequence). CDR3 bases: TGTGCCAGTAAGGACAGGAGAAATGAAAAACTGTTTTTT. Residues: CASKDRRNEKLFF. Full variable domain (missing parts from reference TRBV19 and TRBJ1-4): DGGITQSPKYLFRKEGQNVTLSCEQNLNHDAMYWYRQDPGQGLRLIYYSQIVNDFQKGDIAEGYSVSREKKESFPLTVTSAQKNPTAFYLCASKDRRNEKLFFGSGTQLSVL.

The chain uses TRBV9 and TRBJ1-5; D is possibly TRBD1 (5 bases). This CDR3 region has 15 residues. Trimming stripped 0 bases from V and 3 bases from J, with 10 bases between. Germline V gene sequence: CDR1 SGDLS, CDR2 YYNGEE. The CDR3 is CASSVGEGYNQPQHF. CDR3 sequence (DNA): TGTGCCAGCAGCGTAGGGGAGGGGTACAATCAGCCCCAGCATTTT.